These 28 T cell receptor beta chains were sequenced from one sample in a study of T cell repertoires in cytomegalovirus infection. MiXCR was run by TCRdb on the reads, yielding one entry per CDR3 protein. The repertoire holds roughly 300,000 distinct CDR3 sequences, with about 25% as singletons. The sequenced material came from PBMCs. The receptors derive from a human donor in good health (CMV status not recorded). Some clones in this sample may be carry-over from other donors' samples.

The rearrangement links TRBV11-2 to TRBJ2-1, with 11 bases that match TRBD1. Germline V lookup: CDR1 SGHAT, CDR2 FQNNGV. Losses at the gene ends were 5 bases for V and 6 bases for J; bases not matched to a gene: 9. The CDR3 is 16 amino acids. CDR3 sequence (DNA): TGTGCCAGCAGCCCATGGACAGGGGGCAATTCCAATGAGCAGTTCTTC. Amino acid sequence: CASSPWTGGNSNEQFF.

This sequence joins TRBV5-6 and TRBJ2-1, with TRBD2 matching 16 bases. V lost 5 bases, J lost 10 bases, and 12 bases stayed unmatched. Looked up from germline, CDR1 is SGHDT and CDR2 is YYEEEE. This CDR3 is built from 17 residues. The CDR3 DNA is TGTGCCAGCAGGGGGGATCCGGGACTAGCGGGGGGGGAGGAGCAGTTCTTC. It encodes CASRGDPGLAGGEEQFF.

There are many counts of this clonotype. CDR3: CASSLGVGRGLGQFF. CDR3 bases: TGTGCCAGCAGCTTAGGGGTTGGGAGGGGACTAGGGCAGTTCTTC. V usage is TRBV7-2 and J usage is TRBJ2-1; 8 positions match TRBD2. The germline gives CDR1 SGHTA, CDR2 FQGNSA. CDR3 length: 15 amino acids. V lost 1 base to trimming and J lost 12 bases; unmatched junction nucleotides: 11. Based on the CDR3 plus reference TRBV7-2 and TRBJ2-1, the full variable domain is GAGVSQSPSNKVTEKGKDVELRCDPISGHTALYWYRQSLGQGLEFLIYFQGNSAPDKSGLPSDRFSAERTGGSVSTLTIQRTQQEDSAVYLCASSLGVGRGLGQFFGPGTRLTVL.

This clonotype appeared many times. The CDR3 loop reads CSARMPSRGTAAPQHF. The CDR3 DNA is TGCAGTGCTAGAATGCCGAGTAGGGGGACAGCAGCCCCCCAGCATTTT. The chain has TRBV20-1 and TRBJ1-5, with TRBD1 matching over 7 bases. The CDR3 loop spans 16 amino acids. Germline-derived CDR1 and CDR2 are DFQATT and SNEGSKA (reference sequence). The V gene end was trimmed by 2 bases and the J gene end by 10 bases; junction bases not matched to a gene: 17.

This clonotype has more than one count but fewer than ten. The V call is TRBV7-2, the J call TRBJ2-7, with D unclear. The CDR3 contains 13 residues. Trimming stripped 2 bases from V and 3 bases from J, with 8 bases between. CDR1 is SGHTA and CDR2 is FQGNSA in the germline V gene. DNA of the CDR3: TGTGCCAGCAGCTTAACAGTGTTCTACGAGCAGTACGTC. This translates into CASSLTVFYEQYV.

The V gene is TRBV7-2, the J gene TRBJ1-4; perhaps TRBD1 as D (5 bases). In germline, CDR1 is SGHTA, CDR2 FQGNSA. V was cut by 1 base and J by 3 bases, with 12 bases left in between. The CDR3 contains 16 residues. The CDR3 nucleotides read TGTGCCAGCAGCTTAGGACAGCCCCTTGCTAATGAAAAACTGTTTTTT. Amino acids: CASSLGQPLANEKLFF.

This clonotype has just a few counts. The chain combines TRBV11-1 with TRBJ2-2, with a possible D match to TRBD1 (5 bases). The CDR3 has 14 residues. Germline V gives CDR1 SGHAT, CDR2 FQDESV (reference sequence). Trimming removed 5 bases from V and 4 bases from J, with 11 bases in between. CDR3 nucleotide sequence: TGTGCCAGCAGCCATTTTGACAGCACCGGGGAGCTGTTTTTT. Amino acid sequence: CASSHFDSTGELFF.

This sequence joins TRBV6-5 and TRBJ2-5; 14 bases map to TRBD2. V lost 7 bases, J lost 5 bases, and 9 bases stayed unmatched. CDR1 is MNHEY, CDR2 SVGAGI, per germline. This CDR3 has 16 amino acids. The CDR3 loop is CASIRLAGGPSETQYF. The CDR3 nucleotides are TGTGCCAGCATTCGACTAGCGGGAGGGCCCTCCGAGACCCAGTACTTC.

V usage is TRBV7-2 and J usage is TRBJ2-7; D gene unclear. Germline lookup yields CDR1 SGHTA and CDR2 FQGNSA. This CDR3 comprises 13 residues. The V end lost 3 bases, the J end lost 0 bases, and 6 bases lay between the germline ends. The CDR3 protein is CASSFPGSYEQYF. The CDR3 nucleotides read TGTGCCAGCAGCTTTCCGGGCTCCTACGAGCAGTACTTC.

This clonotype occurred a few times. The genes are TRBV11-2 and TRBJ2-7, with TRBD1 as a possible D gene (6 bases). Per germline, CDR1 SGHAT and CDR2 FQNNGV. The CDR3 is 15 residues long. With 1 base removed from V and 0 bases from J, the gap between germline ends came to 10 bases. In DNA form, the CDR3 reads TGTGCCAGCAGCTTAGGCCGGGACAACTCCTACGAGCAGTACTTC. This encodes CASSLGRDNSYEQYF.

The rearrangement links TRBV20-1 to TRBJ1-2; TRBD1 is a possible D gene (5 bases). Trimming took 5 bases from V and 4 from J, leaving 17 bases between them. Per germline, CDR1 DFQATT and CDR2 SNEGSKA (reference sequence). The CDR3 has 14 amino acids. The CDR3 is CSAFGSRQFYGYTF. The CDR3 nucleotides are TGCAGTGCTTTTGGGTCGAGACAGTTCTATGGCTACACCTTC.

In this sample, this clonotype turned up many times. V gene TRBV14 combines with J gene TRBJ1-6; weak D call: TRBD1 (5 bases). The germline gives CDR1 SGHDN, CDR2 FVKESK. CDR3 length: 14 amino acids. V lost 5 bases, J lost 6 bases, and 11 bases lay in between. CDR3 DNA: TGTGCCAGCAGCTGGGGACTGGGTAATTCACCCCTCCACTTT. Translating gives CASSWGLGNSPLHF.

The V gene is TRBV6-4, the J gene TRBJ2-6; 14 bases align to TRBD2. After removal of 4 bases from V and 0 bases from J, the junction contained 5 bases not matched to a gene. The CDR3 consists of 19 residues. Germline CDR1 reads MRHNA; CDR2 reads SNTAGT. This CDR3 reads CASSASGLAGASGANVLTF. The CDR3 bases are TGTGCCAGCAGTGCCTCGGGACTAGCGGGGGCCTCTGGGGCCAACGTCCTGACTTTC.

A few counts support this clonotype. The chain joins TRBV6-2 or TRBV6-3 to TRBJ1-4, with D possibly TRBD1 on 5 matching bases. Germline loops: CDR1 MNHEY, CDR2 SVGEGT. The length of the CDR3 is 14 residues. V lost 5 bases to trimming and J lost 11 bases, with 18 bases between them. The CDR3 region has the DNA TGTGCCAGCAGTCACGAGGGACTGAGAAGGAAACTGTTTTTT. Its protein product is CASSHEGLRRKLFF.

The chain joins TRBV7-9 to TRBJ2-3, with D tentatively TRBD2 (5 bases). The CDR3 runs 15 residues. V was shortened by 3 bases and J by 4 bases, with 14 bases between the two germline ends. From germline, CDR1 is SEHNR and CDR2 FQNEAQ (reference sequence). The DNA of the CDR3 is TGTGCCAGCAGCTTTCGGGTAGCGTTGGCAGATACGCAGTATTTT. Translation gives CASSFRVALADTQYF.

V gene TRBV28 combines with J gene TRBJ2-7; the match to TRBD2 covers 8 bases. J lost 7 bases, V lost 8 bases, and 10 bases had no gene match. Germline loops: CDR1 MDHEN, CDR2 SYDVKM. The CDR3 is made up of 13 amino acids. The DNA for the CDR3 is TGTGCCAGCGAAGCGGGAGCGAATTCAGAGCAGTACTTC. Amino acids: CASEAGANSEQYF.

The chain combines TRBV7-8 with TRBJ1-5; no definite D call. The V gene's germline CDR1 is SGHVS and CDR2 FQNEAQ. With 1 base removed from V and 9 bases from J, the gap between germline ends came to 13 bases. The CDR3 is made up of 14 amino acids. The CDR3 region has the DNA TGTGCCAGCAGCTTAGGTTCCGTGGGTACGCCCCAGCATTTT. It translates to CASSLGSVGTPQHF.

The chain is built from TRBV6-5 and TRBJ2-2; no firm D call. With 6 bases removed from V and 7 bases from J, the gap between germline ends came to 12 bases. CDR1 is MNHEY and CDR2 is SVGAGI in the germline V gene. CDR3 length equals 13 residues. CDR3 sequence: CASSPPVGGELFF. As DNA, the CDR3 is TGTGCCAGCAGCCCCCCGGTGGGCGGGGAGCTGTTTTTT.

This clonotype turned up a few times. V is TRBV6-5 and J is TRBJ2-5; D could derive from TRBD1 or TRBD2 (6 bases each). The CDR3 is made up of 14 amino acids. V lost 5 bases and J 4 bases, leaving 14 bases between the germline ends. Germline V CDR1 and CDR2: MNHEY, SVGAGI. Here the CDR3 reads CASSRRGPRETQYF. In DNA form, the CDR3 reads TGTGCCAGCAGTCGCCGGGGGCCCCGAGAGACCCAGTACTTC.

The table lists this clonotype with a count of one. The chain couples TRBV28 to TRBJ2-1, with 12 nucleotides matching TRBD2. V lost 5 bases to trimming and J lost 4 bases; unmatched junction nucleotides: 6. The germline V gene encodes CDR1 MDHEN and CDR2 SYDVKM. The CDR3 spans 16 residues. This CDR3 is CASSVTSGGVYNEQFF. The CDR3 region has the DNA TGTGCCAGCAGTGTGACTAGCGGGGGAGTTTACAATGAGCAGTTCTTC.

The chain has TRBV20-1 and TRBJ2-1; either TRBD1 or TRBD2 may supply D (5 bases each). The V gene's germline CDR1 is DFQATT and CDR2 SNEGSKA (reference sequence). The CDR3 consists of 16 residues. V was cut by 3 bases and J by 0 bases, with 15 bases left in between. CDR3 nucleotides: TGCAGTGCTAGGGCTCGGGACGCCGGCTCCTACAATGAGCAGTTCTTC. Its translation is CSARARDAGSYNEQFF.

This clonotype was observed at least ten times. J is TRBJ1-2 and V is TRBV28; the D is unclear. The CDR3 has 12 amino acids. From germline, CDR1 is MDHEN and CDR2 SYDVKM. V lost 6 bases and J lost 1, with 6 bases in between. CDR3 loop: CASRPVNYGYTF. The CDR3 nucleotides are TGTGCCAGCAGGCCCGTTAACTATGGCTACACCTTC.

This clonotype was counted a few times. CDR3 DNA sequence: TGCAGCGCCAAGAGTCCCGTGGGAGGCTACACCTTC. Its protein product is CSAKSPVGGYTF. This sequence joins TRBV29-1 and TRBJ1-2, with D unclear. The V end lost 7 bases, the J end lost 8 bases, and 17 bases lay between the germline ends. The CDR3 runs 12 residues. The V gene's germline CDR1 is SQVTM and CDR2 ANQGSEA.

This clonotype showed up just a few times. The V and J genes are TRBV5-1 and TRBJ2-1; no clear D gene. CDR3 length: 16 residues. V lost 1 base to trimming and J lost 0 bases, with 11 bases between them. The germline V gene has CDR1 SGHRS and CDR2 YFSETQ. In DNA form, the CDR3 reads TGCGCCAGCAGCTTGATGGGCGCTAGCTCCTACAATGAGCAGTTCTTC. Translating it yields CASSLMGASSYNEQFF. The whole variable domain, filled in from reference TRBV5-1 and TRBJ2-1, reads KAGVTQTPRYLIKTRGQQVTLSCSPISGHRSVSWYQQTPGQGLQFLFEYFSETQRNKGNFPGRFSGRQFSNSRSEMNVSTLELGDSALYLCASSLMGASSYNEQFFGPGTRLTVL.

The gene calls are TRBV19 and TRBJ2-3; tentative D call: TRBD1 (6 bases). The V gene's germline CDR1 is LNHDA and CDR2 SQIVND (reference sequence). V was clipped by 3 bases and J by 11 bases, with 18 bases between them. The CDR3 spans 14 residues. The CDR3 protein is CASSIGGRALGQYF. The CDR3 DNA reads TGTGCCAGTAGTATTGGGGGCAGGGCCTTGGGGCAGTATTTT.

Ten or more counts support this clonotype. The chain carries TRBV12-3 or TRBV12-4 and TRBJ2-1, with D possibly TRBD2 on 5 matching bases. V lost 7 bases to trimming and J lost 5 bases, with 18 bases between them. The CDR3 has 15 amino acids. The CDR3 region has the DNA TGTGCCAGCAAAAAGGTTTCGGGGAAGGACAATGAGCAGTTCTTC. Protein sequence: CASKKVSGKDNEQFF.

This clonotype was found many times. The V and J genes are TRBV7-6 and TRBJ2-1; TRBD2 might be the D (5 bases). The V end was cut by 5 bases, the J end by 0 bases, with 14 bases between. The CDR3 loop spans 16 amino acids. Per the germline V gene, CDR1 is SGHVS and CDR2 is FNYEAQ. The CDR3 sequence is CASSTYFGISYNEQFF. DNA of the CDR3: TGTGCCAGCAGCACTTATTTCGGGATCTCCTACAATGAGCAGTTCTTC.

The V and J genes are TRBV6-2 or TRBV6-3 and TRBJ2-3, with a tentative D call TRBD2 (6 bases). CDR3 length: 16 residues. V was pared by 0 bases and J by 4 bases, with 14 bases between. Germline CDR1 MNHEY, CDR2 SVGEGT. This chain's CDR3 is CASSYSRRGRPDTQYF. In nucleotides, the CDR3 is TGTGCCAGCAGTTACTCGCGGAGGGGTCGCCCAGATACGCAGTATTTT.